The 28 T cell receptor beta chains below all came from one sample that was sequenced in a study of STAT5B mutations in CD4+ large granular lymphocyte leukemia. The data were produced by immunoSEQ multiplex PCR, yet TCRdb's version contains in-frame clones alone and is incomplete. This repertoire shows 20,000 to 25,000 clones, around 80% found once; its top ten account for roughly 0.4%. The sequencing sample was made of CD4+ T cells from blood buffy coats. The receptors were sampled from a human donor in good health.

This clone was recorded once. The CDR3 protein is CASSLLSSGREETQYF. DNA for the CDR3: TGCGCCAGCAGCTTGTTAAGTAGCGGGAGGGAAGAGACCCAGTACTTC. V is TRBV5-1 and J is TRBJ2-5, with 11 bases fitting TRBD2. CDR1 and CDR2 (germline): SGHRS, YFSETQ. CDR3 length equals 16 residues. V was clipped by 1 base and J by 3 bases; unmatched bases: 5.

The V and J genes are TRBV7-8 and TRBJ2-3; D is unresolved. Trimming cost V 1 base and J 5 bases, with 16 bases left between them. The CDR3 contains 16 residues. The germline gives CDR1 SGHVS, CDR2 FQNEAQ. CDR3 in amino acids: CASSLELPKMGDTQYF. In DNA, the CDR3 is TGTGCCAGCAGCTTAGAGTTGCCCAAGATGGGAGATACGCAGTATTTT.

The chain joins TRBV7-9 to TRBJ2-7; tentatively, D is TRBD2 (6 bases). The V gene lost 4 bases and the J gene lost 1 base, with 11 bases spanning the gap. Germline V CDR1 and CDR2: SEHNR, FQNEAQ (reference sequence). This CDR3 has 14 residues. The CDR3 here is CASSYREKSYEQYF. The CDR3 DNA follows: TGTGCCAGCAGCTACCGGGAGAAATCCTACGAGCAGTACTTC. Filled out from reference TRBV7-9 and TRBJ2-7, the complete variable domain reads DTGVSQNPRHKITKRGQNVTFRCDPISEHNRLYWYRQTLGQGPEFLTYFQNEAQLEKSRLLSDRFSAERPKGSFSTLEIQRTEQGDSAMYLCASSYREKSYEQYFGPGTRLTVT.

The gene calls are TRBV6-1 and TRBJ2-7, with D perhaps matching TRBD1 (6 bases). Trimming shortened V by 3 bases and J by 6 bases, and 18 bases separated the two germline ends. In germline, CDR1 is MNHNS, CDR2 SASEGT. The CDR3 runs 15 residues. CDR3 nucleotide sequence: TGTGCCAGCAGTGACAGGGGCCTAAAGTGGTCCGAGCAGTACTTC. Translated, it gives CASSDRGLKWSEQYF.

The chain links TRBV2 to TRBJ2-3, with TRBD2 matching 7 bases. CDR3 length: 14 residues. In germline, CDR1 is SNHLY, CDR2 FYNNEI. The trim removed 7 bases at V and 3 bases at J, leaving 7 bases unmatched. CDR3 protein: CASKSGAGTDTQYF. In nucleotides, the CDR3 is TGTGCCAGCAAGTCTGGAGCGGGGACAGATACGCAGTATTTT.

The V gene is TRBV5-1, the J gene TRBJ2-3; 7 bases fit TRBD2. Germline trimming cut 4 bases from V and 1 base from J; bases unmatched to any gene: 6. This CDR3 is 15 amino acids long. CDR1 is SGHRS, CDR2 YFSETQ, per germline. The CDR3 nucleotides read TGCGCCAGCAGCACCGGACTAGGAGGCACAGATACGCAGTATTTT. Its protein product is CASSTGLGGTDTQYF.

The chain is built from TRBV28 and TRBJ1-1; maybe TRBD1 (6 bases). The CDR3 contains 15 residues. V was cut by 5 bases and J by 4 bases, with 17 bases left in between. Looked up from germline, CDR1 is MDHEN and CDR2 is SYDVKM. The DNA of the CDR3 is TGTGCCAGCAGTCCCCATACAAACAGGGCCACTGAAGCTTTCTTT. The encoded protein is CASSPHTNRATEAFF.

CDR3 DNA: TGTGCCAGCAGGAGGGGGTTCACCGGGGAGCTGTTTTTT. Protein: CASRRGFTGELFF. The chain carries TRBV5-4 and TRBJ2-2; possibly TRBD1 for D (6 bases). CDR3 length: 13 amino acids. V lost 5 bases to trimming and J lost 4 bases, with 9 bases between them. Germline V gene lookup returns CDR1 SGHNT and CDR2 YYREEE (reference sequence).

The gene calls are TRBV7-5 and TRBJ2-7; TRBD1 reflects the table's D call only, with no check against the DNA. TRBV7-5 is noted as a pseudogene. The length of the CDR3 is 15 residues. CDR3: CARSPKTGLVWEQYF. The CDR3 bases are TGTGCCAGAAGCCCAAAAACAGGGTTGGTTTGGGAGCAGTACTTC.

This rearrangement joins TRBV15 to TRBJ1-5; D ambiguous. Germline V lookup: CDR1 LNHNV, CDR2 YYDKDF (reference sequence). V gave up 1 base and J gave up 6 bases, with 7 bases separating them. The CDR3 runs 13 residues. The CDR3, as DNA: TGTGCCACCAGCAGAGGCCCCCTTCAGCCCCAGCATTTT. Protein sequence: CATSRGPLQPQHF.

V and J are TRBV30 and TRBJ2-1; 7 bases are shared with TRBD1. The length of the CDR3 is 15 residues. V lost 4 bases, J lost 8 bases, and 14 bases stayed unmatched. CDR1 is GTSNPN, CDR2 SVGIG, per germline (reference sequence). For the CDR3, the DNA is TGTGCCTGGAAATCGGGTAGGCTAGGGGGCCATGAGCAGTTCTTC. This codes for CAWKSGRLGGHEQFF. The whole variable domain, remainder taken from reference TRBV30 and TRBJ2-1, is SQTIHQWPATLVQPVGSPLSLECTVEGTSNPNLYWYRQAAGRGLQLLFYSVGIGQISSEVPQNLSASRPQDRQFILSSKKLLLSDSGFYLCAWKSGRLGGHEQFFGPGTRLTVL.

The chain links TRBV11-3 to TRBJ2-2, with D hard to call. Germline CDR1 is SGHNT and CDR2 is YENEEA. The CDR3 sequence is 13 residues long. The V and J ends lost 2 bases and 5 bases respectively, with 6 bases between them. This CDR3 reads CASSLSTTGELFF. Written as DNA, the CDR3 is TGTGCCAGCAGCTTATCGACAACCGGGGAGCTGTTTTTT.

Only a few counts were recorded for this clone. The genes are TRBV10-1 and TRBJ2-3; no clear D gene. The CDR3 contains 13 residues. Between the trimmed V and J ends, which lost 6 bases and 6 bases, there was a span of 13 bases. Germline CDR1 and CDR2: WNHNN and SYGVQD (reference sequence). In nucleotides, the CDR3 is TGCGCCAGCAGCGCCTACGGAGCTGATACGCAGTATTTT. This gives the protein CASSAYGADTQYF.

CDR3 nucleotide sequence: TGTGCCAGCAGCCAACAACGGACAGGAAATACCCAGTACTTC. Its protein product is CASSQQRTGNTQYF. The chain uses TRBV11-2 and TRBJ2-5; TRBD1 agrees at 7 bases. The CDR3 is 14 amino acids. The germline gives CDR1 SGHAT, CDR2 FQNNGV. The ends lost 5 bases at V and 8 bases at J; junction bases unmatched: 11.

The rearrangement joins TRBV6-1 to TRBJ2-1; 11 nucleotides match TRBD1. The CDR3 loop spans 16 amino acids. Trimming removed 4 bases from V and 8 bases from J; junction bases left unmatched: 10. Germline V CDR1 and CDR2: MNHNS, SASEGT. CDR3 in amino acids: CASSALGQGASYEQFF. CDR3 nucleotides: TGTGCCAGCAGTGCCCTCGGACAGGGGGCGTCCTATGAGCAGTTCTTC.

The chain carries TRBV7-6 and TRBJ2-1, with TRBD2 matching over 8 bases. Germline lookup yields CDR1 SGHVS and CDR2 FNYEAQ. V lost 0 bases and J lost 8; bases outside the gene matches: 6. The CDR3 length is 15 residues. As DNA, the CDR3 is TGTGCCAGCAGCTTAGCCGGGACTAGTATCGATGAGCAGTTCTTC. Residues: CASSLAGTSIDEQFF.

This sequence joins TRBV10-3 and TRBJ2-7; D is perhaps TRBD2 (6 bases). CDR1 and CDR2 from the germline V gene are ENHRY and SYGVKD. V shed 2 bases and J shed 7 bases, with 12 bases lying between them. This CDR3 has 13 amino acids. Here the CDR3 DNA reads TGTGCCATCAGTGAGCAGGTGGGAGGTGAGCAGTACTTC. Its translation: CAISEQVGGEQYF.

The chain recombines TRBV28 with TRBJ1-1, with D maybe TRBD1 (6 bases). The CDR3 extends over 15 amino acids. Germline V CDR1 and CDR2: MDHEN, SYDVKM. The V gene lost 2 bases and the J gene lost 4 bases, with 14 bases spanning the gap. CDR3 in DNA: TGTGCCAGCAGTTTAGGGGGGGCTGGAGGCACTGAAGCTTTCTTT. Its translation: CASSLGGAGGTEAFF.

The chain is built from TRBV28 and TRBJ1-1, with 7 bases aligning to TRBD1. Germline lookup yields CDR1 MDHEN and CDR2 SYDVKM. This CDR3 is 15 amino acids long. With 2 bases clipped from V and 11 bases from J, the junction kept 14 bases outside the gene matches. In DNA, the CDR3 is TGTGCCAGCAGTTTAAACAGGGGATTAATACTTGACGCTTTCTTT. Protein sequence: CASSLNRGLILDAFF.

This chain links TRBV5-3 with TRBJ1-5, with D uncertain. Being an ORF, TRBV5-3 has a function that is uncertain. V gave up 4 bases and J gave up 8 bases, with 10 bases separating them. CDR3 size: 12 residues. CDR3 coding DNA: TGTGCCAGAAGCCCATTTCGGGAGCCCCAGCATTTT. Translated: CARSPFREPQHF.

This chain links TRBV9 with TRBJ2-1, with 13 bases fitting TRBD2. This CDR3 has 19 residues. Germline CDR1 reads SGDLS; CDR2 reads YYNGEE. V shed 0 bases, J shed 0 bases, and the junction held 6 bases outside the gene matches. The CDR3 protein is CASSVATWTSGSSYNEQFF. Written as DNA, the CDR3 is TGTGCCAGCAGCGTAGCTACCTGGACTAGCGGGAGCTCCTACAATGAGCAGTTCTTC. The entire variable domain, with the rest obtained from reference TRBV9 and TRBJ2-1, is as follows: DSGVTQTPKHLITATGQRVTLRCSPRSGDLSVYWYQQSLDQGLQFLIQYYNGEERAKGNILERFSAQQFPDLHSELNLSSLELGDSALYFCASSVATWTSGSSYNEQFFGPGTRLTVL.

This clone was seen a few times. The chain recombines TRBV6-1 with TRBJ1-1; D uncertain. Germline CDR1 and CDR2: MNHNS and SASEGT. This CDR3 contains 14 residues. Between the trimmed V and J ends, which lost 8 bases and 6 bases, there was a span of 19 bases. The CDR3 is CASDQENMKPEAFF. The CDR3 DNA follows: TGTGCCAGCGATCAGGAGAATATGAAGCCTGAAGCTTTCTTT.

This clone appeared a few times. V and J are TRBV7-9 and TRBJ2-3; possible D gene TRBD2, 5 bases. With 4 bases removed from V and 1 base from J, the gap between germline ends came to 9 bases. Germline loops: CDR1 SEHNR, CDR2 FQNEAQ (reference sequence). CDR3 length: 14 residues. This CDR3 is CASSSEAGTDTQYF. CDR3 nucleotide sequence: TGTGCCAGCAGCTCGGAGGCCGGCACAGATACGCAGTATTTT.

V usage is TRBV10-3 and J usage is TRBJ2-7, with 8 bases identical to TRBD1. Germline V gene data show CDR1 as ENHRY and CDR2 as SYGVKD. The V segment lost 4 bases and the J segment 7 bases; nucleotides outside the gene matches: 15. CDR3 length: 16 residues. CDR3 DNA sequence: TGTGCCATCAGTGCTACGGGACAGGCCTCTTCTAGAGAGCAGTACTTC. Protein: CAISATGQASSREQYF.

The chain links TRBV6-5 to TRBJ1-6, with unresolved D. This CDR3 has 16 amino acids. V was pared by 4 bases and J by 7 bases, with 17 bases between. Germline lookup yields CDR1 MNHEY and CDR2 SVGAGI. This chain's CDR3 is CASSSRAGSLNSPLHF. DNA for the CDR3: TGTGCCAGCAGTTCCCGTGCTGGGAGTCTAAATTCACCCCTCCACTTT.

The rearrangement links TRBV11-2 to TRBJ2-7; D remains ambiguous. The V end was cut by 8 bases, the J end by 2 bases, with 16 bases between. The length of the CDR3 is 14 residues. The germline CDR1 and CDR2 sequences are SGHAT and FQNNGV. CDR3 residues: CASGKWAETYEQYF. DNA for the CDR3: TGTGCCAGCGGGAAGTGGGCAGAGACCTACGAGCAGTACTTC.

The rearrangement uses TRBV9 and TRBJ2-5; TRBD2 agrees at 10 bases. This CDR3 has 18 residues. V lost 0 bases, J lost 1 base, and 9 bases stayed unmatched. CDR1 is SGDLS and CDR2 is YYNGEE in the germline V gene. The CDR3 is CASSVGFAGTSVQETQYF. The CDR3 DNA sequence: TGTGCCAGCAGCGTAGGTTTTGCTGGGACTAGCGTCCAAGAGACCCAGTACTTC.

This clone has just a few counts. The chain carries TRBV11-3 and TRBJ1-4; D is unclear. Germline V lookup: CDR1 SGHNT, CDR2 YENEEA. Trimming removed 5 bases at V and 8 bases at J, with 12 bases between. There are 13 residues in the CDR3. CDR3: CASSVGVSEKLFF. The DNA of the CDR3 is TGTGCCAGCAGCGTCGGGGTGTCCGAAAAACTGTTTTTT.